This T cell receptor beta chain was sequenced in a study of a mutant IDH1 vaccine in newly diagnosed glioma. The protocol was immunoSEQ multiplex PCR, while the TCRdb copy is restricted to in-frame clones and leaves out a portion. The data show about 38,000 clones, with about 84% seen just once and roughly 5.5% held by the top ten. The time point here: week 5, during vaccination. A single vaccine dose contained 300 ug of mutant IDH1 20-mer peptide, and topical imiquimod was used with it. This clone turned up a few times. Its antigen is currently unknown. The CDR3 contains 14 residues. V lost 6 bases to trimming and J lost 5 bases; unmatched junction nucleotides: 7. The germline V gene has CDR1 SGHRS and CDR2 YFSETQ.

Material: PBMCs, obtained from a glioma patient whose treatment included an IDH1 peptide vaccine. The chain joins TRBV5-1 to TRBJ1-5, with TRBD1 matching 8 bases. The source is a man aged 35 to 55 with glioma. The CDR3 bases are TGCGCCAGCACCCGGACAGGGAATCATCAGCCCCAGCATTTT. It yields the protein CASTRTGNHQPQHF.